The clone carrying this TCR beta chain has a count of ten or more. These data belong to a study of T-cell reconstitution after alpha-beta-depleted transplantation in children. Germline assignment: CDR1 MNHEY and CDR2 SMNVEV (reference sequence). V gave up 5 bases and J gave up 3 bases, with 8 bases separating them. This CDR3 has 12 amino acids. Library preparation (for TCRbeta) was performed with unique molecular identifiers. In TCRdb, the PCR reads were re-called with MiXCR into one record per CDR3 protein. The sample holds 640,000 or so distinct CDR3 sequences, 16% seen once. The gene calls are TRBV27 and TRBJ2-7; the D gene is possibly TRBD2 (5 bases). The clonotype comes from a human donor who donated a stem cell graft to a child with acute myeloid leukemia. The material sequenced was PBMCs from the stem cell graft donor, taken from the stem cell graft. Here the CDR3 reads CASSARGYEQYF. The CDR3 bases are TGTGCCAGCAGTGCCCGGGGCTACGAGCAGTACTTC.